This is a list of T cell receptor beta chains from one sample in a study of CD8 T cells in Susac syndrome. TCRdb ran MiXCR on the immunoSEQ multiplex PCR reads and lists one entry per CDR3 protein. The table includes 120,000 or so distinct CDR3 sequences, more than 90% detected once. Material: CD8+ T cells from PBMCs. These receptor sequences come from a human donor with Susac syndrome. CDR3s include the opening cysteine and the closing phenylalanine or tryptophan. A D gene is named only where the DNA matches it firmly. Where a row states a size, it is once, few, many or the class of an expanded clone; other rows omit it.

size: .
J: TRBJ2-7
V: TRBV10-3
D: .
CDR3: CAIMSPQYEQYF
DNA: TGTGCCATCATGTCCCCGCAATACGAGCAGTACTTC

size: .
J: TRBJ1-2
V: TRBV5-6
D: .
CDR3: CASSLDGAYGYTF
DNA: TGTGCCAGCAGCTTGGACGGCGCCTATGGCTACACCTTC

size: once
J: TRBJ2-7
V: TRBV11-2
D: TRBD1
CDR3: CASSLGTGELYEQYF
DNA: TGTGCCAGCAGCTTAGGTACAGGGGAATTGTACGAGCAGTACTTC

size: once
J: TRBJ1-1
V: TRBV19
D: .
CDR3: CASMIHGGSTEAFF
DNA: TGTGCCAGTATGATACACGGGGGATCCACTGAAGCTTTCTTT

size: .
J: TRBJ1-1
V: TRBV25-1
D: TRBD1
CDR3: CASSEPGQGNTEAFF
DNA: TGTGCCAGCAGTGAGCCGGGACAGGGGAACACTGAAGCTTTCTTT

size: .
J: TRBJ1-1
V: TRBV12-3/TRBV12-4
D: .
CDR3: CASSFLGPDTEAFF
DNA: TGTGCCAGCAGTTTTCTGGGACCGGACACTGAAGCTTTCTTT

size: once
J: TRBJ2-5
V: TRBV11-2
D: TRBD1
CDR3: CASSLVTGGASETQYF
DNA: TGTGCCAGCAGCTTAGTTACAGGGGGCGCCTCAGAGACCCAGTACTTC

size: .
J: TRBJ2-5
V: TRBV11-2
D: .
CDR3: CASSSNGRTWETQYF
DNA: TGTGCCAGCAGCTCCAACGGACGTACGTGGGAGACCCAGTACTTC

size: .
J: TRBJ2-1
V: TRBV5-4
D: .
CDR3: CASSFGGPSNEQFF
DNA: TGTGCCAGCAGCTTCGGGGGGCCGTCTAATGAGCAGTTCTTC

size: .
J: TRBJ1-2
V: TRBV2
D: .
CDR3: CASTPIEGGTGNYGYTF
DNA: TGTGCCAGCACCCCCATTGAGGGGGGGACTGGAAACTATGGCTACACCTTC

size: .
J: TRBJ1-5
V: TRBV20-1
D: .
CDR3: CSARWGRDKYQPQHF
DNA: TGCAGTGCTAGATGGGGCCGGGACAAATATCAGCCCCAGCATTTT

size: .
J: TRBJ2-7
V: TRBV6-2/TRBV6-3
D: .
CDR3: CASSYHSGPSWLATYEQYF
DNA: TGTGCCAGCAGTTACCACTCGGGCCCTTCGTGGCTAGCGACCTACGAGCAGTACTTC

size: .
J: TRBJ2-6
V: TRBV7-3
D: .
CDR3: CASSLTGDGANVLTF
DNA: TGTGCCAGCAGCTTAACAGGGGATGGGGCCAACGTCCTGACTTTC

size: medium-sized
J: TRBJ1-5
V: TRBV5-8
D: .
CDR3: CASSFQGYSNQPQHF
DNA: TGTGCCAGCAGCTTTCAGGGGTATAGCAATCAGCCCCAGCATTTT

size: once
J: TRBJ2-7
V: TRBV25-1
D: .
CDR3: CASSDQIHEQYF
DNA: TGTGCCAGCAGTGACCAAATACACGAGCAGTACTTC

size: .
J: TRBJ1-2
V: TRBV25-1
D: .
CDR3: CASSEDLNYGYTF
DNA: TGTGCCAGCAGTGAGGATTTGAACTATGGCTACACCTTC

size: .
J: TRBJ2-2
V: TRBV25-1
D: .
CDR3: CASSEIGNTGELFF
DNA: TGTGCCAGCAGTGAAATTGGGAACACCGGGGAGCTGTTTTTT

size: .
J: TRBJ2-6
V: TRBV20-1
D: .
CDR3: CSARDRSGANVLTF
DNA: TGCAGTGCTAGAGACAGGTCTGGGGCCAACGTCCTGACTTTC

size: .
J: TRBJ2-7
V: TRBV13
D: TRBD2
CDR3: CASSPGLAGGPSSYEQYF
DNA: TGTGCCAGCAGCCCCGGACTAGCGGGGGGGCCGAGCTCCTACGAGCAGTACTTC

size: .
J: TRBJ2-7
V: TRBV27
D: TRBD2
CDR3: CASRGTSGRWEQYF
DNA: TGTGCCAGCAGAGGGACTAGCGGGAGGTGGGAGCAGTACTTC

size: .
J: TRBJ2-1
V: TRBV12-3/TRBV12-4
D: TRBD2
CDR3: CASRYPRGRTYNEQFF
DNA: TGTGCCAGCAGATACCCCCGCGGGAGGACCTACAATGAGCAGTTCTTC

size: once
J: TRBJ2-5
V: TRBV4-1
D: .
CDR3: CASSQANGRGTQYF
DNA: TGCGCCAGCAGCCAAGCGAACGGTCGGGGGACCCAGTACTTC

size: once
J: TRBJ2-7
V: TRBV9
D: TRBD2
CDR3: CASSPTGTSGTYEQYF
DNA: TGTGCCAGCAGCCCAACCGGGACTAGCGGGACCTACGAGCAGTACTTC

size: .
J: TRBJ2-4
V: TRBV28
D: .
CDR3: CASSHGPRSKNIQYF
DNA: TGTGCCAGCAGCCATGGACCGCGGTCCAAAAACATTCAGTACTTC

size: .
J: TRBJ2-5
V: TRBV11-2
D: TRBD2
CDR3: CASSLLAGGPEETQYF
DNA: TGTGCCAGCAGCTTACTAGCGGGGGGGCCAGAGGAGACCCAGTACTTC

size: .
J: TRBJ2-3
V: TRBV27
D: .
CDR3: CASSLGPSYDTQYF
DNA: TGTGCCAGCAGTTTAGGTCCGTCGTACGATACGCAGTATTTT

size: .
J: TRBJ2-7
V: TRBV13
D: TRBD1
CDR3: CASSFTDRDYEQYF
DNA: TGTGCCAGCAGCTTCACTGACAGGGACTACGAGCAGTACTTC

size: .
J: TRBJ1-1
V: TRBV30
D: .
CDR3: CAWSVTGGAEAFF
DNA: TGTGCCTGGAGTGTAACAGGAGGCGCTGAAGCTTTCTTT

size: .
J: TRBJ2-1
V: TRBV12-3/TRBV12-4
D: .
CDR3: CASSSDSYNEQFF
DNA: TGTGCCAGTAGCTCGGACAGCTACAATGAGCAGTTCTTC

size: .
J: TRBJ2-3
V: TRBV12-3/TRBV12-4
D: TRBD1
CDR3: CASRKGAGTDTQYF
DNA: TGTGCCAGCAGGAAGGGGGCTGGCACAGATACGCAGTATTTT

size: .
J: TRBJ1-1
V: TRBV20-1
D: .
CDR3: CSARDLRMNTEAFF
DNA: TGCAGTGCTAGAGATTTGAGAATGAACACTGAAGCTTTCTTT

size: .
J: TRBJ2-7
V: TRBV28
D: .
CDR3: CASLRGYVPYEQYF
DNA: TGTGCCAGCCTTCGGGGGTATGTACCCTACGAGCAGTACTTC

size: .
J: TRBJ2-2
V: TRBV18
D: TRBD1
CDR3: CASSPPDRVITRELFF
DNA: TGTGCCAGCTCACCACCCGACAGGGTAATCACCCGGGAGCTGTTTTTT

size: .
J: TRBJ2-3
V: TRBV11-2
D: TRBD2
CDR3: CASSPRTSGGLTDTQYF
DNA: TGTGCCAGCAGCCCACGGACTAGCGGGGGCCTCACAGATACGCAGTATTTT

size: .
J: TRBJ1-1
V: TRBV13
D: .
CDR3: CASSLVLGTKTEAFF
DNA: TGTGCCAGCAGCTTAGTCTTGGGGACGAAGACTGAAGCTTTCTTT

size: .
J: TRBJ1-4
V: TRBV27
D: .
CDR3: CASSLSGPTNEKLFF
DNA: TGTGCCAGCAGTTTATCCGGTCCCACCAATGAAAAACTGTTTTTT